These T cell receptor beta chains were read from a single sample in a study of blood T cell repertoires in COVID-19. Produced via immunoSEQ multiplex PCR; TCRdb's table is partial and in-frame only. The sample records around 280,000 clones, roughly 80% being singletons. Sequenced input: peripheral blood. The source of these receptors is a woman aged 45-65 years with active or convalescent COVID-19. Each CDR3 is given with its conserved first and last residue. The D gene is left open where the match is weak. Rows give clone size only sometimes, using once, few, many, or a class for an expanded clone.

CDR3 protein | CDR3 DNA | clone size | V gene | D gene | J gene
CASSQTTGASSYEQYF | TGCGCCAGCAGCCAAACGACAGGGGCATCCTCCTACGAGCAGTACTTC | - | TRBV5-1 | TRBD1 | TRBJ2-7
CASSIVKNTEAFF | TGTGCCAGTAGTATAGTCAAGAACACTGAAGCTTTCTTT | - | TRBV19 | - | TRBJ1-1
CASSSTSGGRYTQYF | TGTGCCAGCAGTTCTACTAGCGGGGGAAGATATACGCAGTATTTT | - | TRBV13 | TRBD2 | TRBJ2-3
CASSHDGGLQETQYF | TGTGCCAGCAGCCATGATGGGGGGTTACAAGAGACCCAGTACTTC | - | TRBV3-1/TRBV3-2 | - | TRBJ2-5
CASSPDRKNIQYF | TGTGCCAGCAGTCCGGACAGGAAAAACATTCAGTACTTC | - | TRBV12-3/TRBV12-4 | TRBD1 | TRBJ2-4
CASKNLEENTEAFF | TGTGCCAGCAAGAACCTCGAGGAGAACACTGAAGCTTTCTTT | - | TRBV6-5 | - | TRBJ1-1
CASSLWSNSNQPQHF | TGTGCCAGCAGCTTGTGGAGTAATAGCAATCAGCCCCAGCATTTT | - | TRBV5-6 | - | TRBJ1-5
CASSPQGAGTEAFF | TGTGCCAGCTCACCTCAGGGGGCCGGCACTGAAGCTTTCTTT | once | TRBV18 | TRBD1 | TRBJ1-1
CASSPGRTGTDTQYF | TGTGCCAGCTCACCGGGTCGGACAGGCACAGATACGCAGTATTTT | - | TRBV18 | - | TRBJ2-3
CASSIDRLRNQPQHF | TGTGCCAGTAGTATAGATCGACTTCGGAATCAGCCCCAGCATTTT | - | TRBV19 | - | TRBJ1-5